A single sample gave rise to the 19 T cell receptor beta chains below, sequenced in a study of identical twins. TCRdb re-called the 5' RACE reads with MiXCR, one entry per CDR3 protein. The sample records 300,000 to 400,000 distinct CDR3 sequences, roughly an eighth being singletons. This sample was shared with a second study, whose subject was yellow fever vaccine responses in identical twins.

The source material was CD8+ T cells sorted from blood. These receptors all stem from a woman aged 18-30 years in good health.

Only a few counts were recorded for this clonotype. The CDR3: CASSLESHYEQYF. As DNA, the CDR3 is TGCGCCAGCAGCTTGGAAAGCCACTACGAGCAGTACTTC. J is TRBJ2-7 and V is TRBV5-1; D is ambiguous. Germline values: CDR1 SGHRS, CDR2 YFSETQ. The CDR3 runs 13 residues. Trimming cost V 0 bases and J 3 bases, with 7 bases left between them.

This clonotype was seen only once. A read error may be the cause here, since a much bigger clone is one base away. The chain combines TRBV27 with TRBJ2-1; a possible D gene is TRBD2 (7 bases). This CDR3 region has 15 residues. V dropped 3 bases and J dropped 4 bases, with 13 bases sitting between them. Looked up from germline, CDR1 is MNHEY and CDR2 is SMNVEV (reference sequence). In DNA form, the CDR3 reads TGTGCCAGCAGTTTCGGACTAGGGGGGTACAATGAGCAGTTCTTC. Amino acids: CASSFGLGGYNEQFF.

The chain combines TRBV27 with TRBJ2-2, with a weak D call TRBD1 (5 bases). Trimming stripped 7 bases from V and 0 bases from J, with 9 bases between. Germline CDR1 reads MNHEY; CDR2 reads SMNVEV (reference sequence). This CDR3 has 14 amino acids. For the CDR3, the DNA is TGTGCCAGCACAAGGGGTACGAACACCGGGGAGCTGTTTTTT. This gives the protein CASTRGTNTGELFF.

This clonotype was counted only a few times. This sequence joins TRBV18 and TRBJ1-1, with 7 nucleotides matching TRBD1. The germline V gene encodes CDR1 KGHSH and CDR2 LQKENI. CDR3 size: 16 residues. With V trimmed by 0 bases and J by 4 bases, 8 bases remained unmatched. CDR3 residues: CASSPPPQGMGTEAFF. CDR3 DNA: TGTGCCAGCTCACCACCGCCACAGGGGATGGGCACTGAAGCTTTCTTT.

The rearrangement links TRBV28 to TRBJ2-1, with D perhaps matching TRBD2 (6 bases). Looked up from germline, CDR1 is MDHEN and CDR2 is SYDVKM. The CDR3 consists of 12 residues. The V end lost 8 bases, the J end lost 4 bases, and 9 bases lay between the germline ends. CDR3 in amino acids: CASGTPYNEQFF. CDR3 nucleotides: TGTGCCAGCGGGACTCCATACAATGAGCAGTTCTTC.

The CDR3 DNA reads TGTGCCAGCAGTTTACCGGAAAACTACGAGCAGTACTTC. This sequence encodes CASSLPENYEQYF. V and J are TRBV28 and TRBJ2-7; no firm D call. Germline V CDR1 and CDR2: MDHEN, SYDVKM. CDR3 size: 13 residues. V was cut by 2 bases and J by 3 bases, with 8 bases left in between.

V and J are TRBV29-1 and TRBJ2-1; D is ambiguous. Trimming shortened V by 3 bases and J by 0 bases, and 9 bases separated the two germline ends. Per germline, CDR1 SQVTM and CDR2 ANQGSEA. The CDR3 loop spans 14 amino acids. The CDR3 coding sequence is TGCAGCGTTGAGGGCAAAGACTCCTACAATGAGCAGTTCTTC. Translation: CSVEGKDSYNEQFF.

The chain carries TRBV11-2 and TRBJ2-7; maybe TRBD1 (6 bases). V lost 3 bases and J lost 3, with 12 bases in between. CDR3 length: 14 amino acids. CDR1 is SGHAT and CDR2 is FQNNGV in the germline V gene. CDR3 in DNA: TGTGCCAGCAGCTTCGGGACACAGCTCTACGAGCAGTACTTC. Translation gives CASSFGTQLYEQYF.

The genes are TRBV7-9 and TRBJ2-7, with a tentative D call TRBD2 (5 bases). The germline V gene encodes CDR1 SEHNR and CDR2 FQNEAQ (reference sequence). Between the trimmed V and J ends, which lost 1 base and 5 bases, there was a span of 12 bases. This CDR3 region has 14 residues. The CDR3 region is CASSLVRSGDEQYF. CDR3 in DNA: TGTGCCAGCAGCTTAGTCCGGTCCGGGGACGAGCAGTACTTC. Together with reference TRBV7-9 and TRBJ2-7, the CDR3 gives the full variable domain: DTGVSQNPRHKITKRGQNVTFRCDPISEHNRLYWYRQTLGQGPEFLTYFQNEAQLEKSRLLSDRFSAERPKGSFSTLEIQRTEQGDSAMYLCASSLVRSGDEQYFGPGTRLTVT.

The genes are TRBV28 and TRBJ1-1; D is uncertain. Deletions cut 6 bases from V and 0 bases from J, with 14 bases between. Germline assignment: CDR1 MDHEN and CDR2 SYDVKM. This CDR3 has 15 amino acids. The CDR3 DNA sequence: TGTGCCAGCAGGCAGACGTCCGGCGTGAACACTGAAGCTTTCTTT. Its translation: CASRQTSGVNTEAFF.

This clonotype was detected only a few times. The V gene is TRBV12-3 or TRBV12-4, the J gene TRBJ2-1; TRBD2 matches 8 bases. CDR3 size: 15 residues. J gave up 9 bases and V 6 bases, and 13 bases lay outside the gene matches. The CDR3 DNA is TGTGCCAGCAGCCTCGGGGGGGGGTCAACGGCTGAGCAGTTCTTC. The encoded protein is CASSLGGGSTAEQFF.

The chain combines TRBV5-1 with TRBJ2-7; 10 bases are shared with TRBD2. CDR1 and CDR2 from the germline V gene are SGHRS and YFSETQ. Unmatched junction bases numbered 6, after V lost 4 bases and J lost 2 bases. This CDR3 is built from 15 residues. DNA for the CDR3: TGCGCCAGCAGCCAGGGACTAGCGAACCCCTACGAGCAGTACTTC. This sequence encodes CASSQGLANPYEQYF.

This clonotype appeared many times. The chain combines TRBV9 with TRBJ1-1; 9 bases fit TRBD1. After removal of 4 bases from V and 1 base from J, the junction contained 5 bases not matched to a gene. Germline V gene data show CDR1 as SGDLS and CDR2 as YYNGEE. This CDR3 has 15 amino acids. The CDR3 spells CASSSQGAANTEAFF. The CDR3, as DNA: TGTGCCAGCAGCTCACAGGGGGCTGCGAACACTGAAGCTTTCTTT.

The chain is built from TRBV27 and TRBJ2-5; 12 nucleotides line up with TRBD2. Looked up from germline, CDR1 is MNHEY and CDR2 is SMNVEV (reference sequence). V trimming: 7 bases; J trimming: 3 bases; junction bases outside the gene matches: 3. The CDR3 runs to 14 residues. The CDR3 sequence: CASTRLAGEETQYF. For the CDR3, the DNA is TGTGCCAGCACCCGACTAGCGGGAGAAGAGACCCAGTACTTC.

This clonotype was found a few times. This chain connects TRBV15 to TRBJ1-2; unclear D gene. Germline V gene sequence: CDR1 LNHNV, CDR2 YYDKDF (reference sequence). The CDR3 has 15 residues. The V end was cut by 0 bases, the J end by 6 bases, with 14 bases between. This CDR3 is CATSRDDSSRDGYTF. In DNA form, the CDR3 reads TGTGCCACCAGCAGAGATGACTCCAGTAGGGATGGCTACACCTTC.

This clonotype was seen many times. The V gene is TRBV7-9, the J gene TRBJ2-7; D could derive from TRBD1 or TRBD2 (5 bases each). The CDR3 length is 13 residues. Germline V gene sequence: CDR1 SEHNR, CDR2 FQNEAQ (reference sequence). The ends were cut back, 0 bases at V and 7 bases at J, with 10 bases in the middle. The CDR3 spells CASSLAGTREQYF. Here the CDR3 DNA reads TGTGCCAGCAGCTTAGCGGGGACCAGGGAGCAGTACTTC. Together with reference TRBV7-9 and TRBJ2-7, the CDR3 gives the full variable domain: DTGVSQNPRHKITKRGQNVTFRCDPISEHNRLYWYRQTLGQGPEFLTYFQNEAQLEKSRLLSDRFSAERPKGSFSTLEIQRTEQGDSAMYLCASSLAGTREQYFGPGTRLTVT.

This chain uses TRBV11-2 with TRBJ2-1; D gene ambiguous. Trimming shortened V by 10 bases and J by 2 bases, and 21 bases separated the two germline ends. The CDR3 has 16 residues. Germline CDR1 and CDR2: SGHAT and FQNNGV. Written as DNA, the CDR3 is TGTGCCACCGAAAACTACGATATTATGGCCTACAATGAGCAGTTCTTC. Amino acids: CATENYDIMAYNEQFF.

This clonotype was counted many times. The chain combines TRBV6-1 with TRBJ1-5; perhaps TRBD1 as D (5 bases). Trimming removed 6 bases at V and 3 bases at J, with 15 bases between. CDR3 length equals 15 residues. The germline CDR1 and CDR2 sequences are MNHNS and SASEGT. The CDR3 sequence: CASSRRGENNQPQHF. As DNA, the CDR3 is TGTGCCAGCAGCCGAAGGGGAGAAAACAATCAGCCCCAGCATTTT.

There are a few counts of this clonotype. The chain employs TRBV2 and TRBJ2-1; tentatively, D is TRBD2 (5 bases). Between the trimmed V and J ends, which lost 7 bases and 0 bases, there was a span of 19 bases. Germline CDR1 SNHLY, CDR2 FYNNEI. The CDR3 spans 17 residues. CDR3 DNA sequence: TGTGCCAGCATCAAAGCGGATGGCGGAACCTCCTACAATGAGCAGTTCTTC. Its translation: CASIKADGGTSYNEQFF.